These T cell receptor beta chains were read from a single sample in a study of T-cell memory formation after mild COVID-19. In TCRdb, the 5' RACE reads were re-called with MiXCR into one record per CDR3 protein. The table includes 250,000 to 300,000 distinct CDR3 sequences, approximately 8% detected once. The sample was PBMCs or a T cell subset sorted from them (not recorded which). These TCRs come from a man between 18 and 35 years old who had mild COVID-19 (a few samples of this study predate the infection). Cell type and time point are not known. Each CDR3 is given with its conserved first and last residue. The order of the fields is J gene, D gene, V gene, clone size, CDR3 DNA, CDR3 protein. D genes are given only for firm matches. Clone size is stated in some rows and not others, as once, few, many or a class when expanded.

>TRBJ1-5|.|TRBV5-6|.
TGTGCCAGCAACCGCTGGCAGGGGCCCCAGCATTTT
CASNRWQGPQHF
>TRBJ2-1|.|TRBV4-2|many
TGTGCCAGCAGCCAAAGGCGGGGCCGTAATTACAATGAGCAGTTCTTC
CASSQRRGRNYNEQFF
>TRBJ1-1|.|TRBV6-5|.
TGTGCCAGCTGTTACGCGGGCGCGAACACTGAAGATTTCTTT
CASCYAGANTEDFF
>TRBJ2-1|.|TRBV6-5|.
TGTGCCAGCAGGAAGTTAGGTGCGGGACAGTACAATGAGCAGTTCTTC
CASRKLGAGQYNEQFF
>TRBJ1-2|.|TRBV4-3|many
TGCGCCAGCAGCCGGCGTATCGGAGAGGGCTACACCTTC
CASSRRIGEGYTF
>TRBJ1-6|.|TRBV27|few
TGTGCCACCCGGGCCCCAAATTCACCCCTCCACTTT
CATRAPNSPLHF
>TRBJ2-1|.|TRBV9|few
TGTGCCAGCAGCGTAGAGGGGGGTCGGGTGAGTGAGCAGTTCTTC
CASSVEGGRVSEQFF
>TRBJ2-1|TRBD2|TRBV10-3|many
TGTGCCATCGCGGGCTCAGACCAGCGGGGAAACGATGAGCAGTTCTTC
CAIAGSDQRGNDEQFF
>TRBJ1-3|.|TRBV12-3/TRBV12-4|.
TGTGCCAGCAGGGGACGGACAGTTGGAAACACCATATATTTT
CASRGRTVGNTIYF
>TRBJ2-2|.|TRBV7-2|.
TGTGCCAGCAGCTTCCTCTTGAACACCGGGGAGCTGTTTTTT
CASSFLLNTGELFF
>TRBJ2-7|TRBD1|TRBV13|few
TGTGCCAGCAGCTTAGTTTCAGGACAGGGTGTCGAGCAGTACTTC
CASSLVSGQGVEQYF
>TRBJ1-4|TRBD1|TRBV12-3/TRBV12-4|few
TGTGCCAGCGTACGGACAGGGGATAATGAAAAACTGTTTTTT
CASVRTGDNEKLFF
>TRBJ2-2|TRBD2|TRBV29-1|.
TGCAGCGTCGAAAGCGGGGTGGACGGGGAGCTGTTTTTT
CSVESGVDGELFF
>TRBJ2-5|TRBD1|TRBV20-1|.
TGCAGTGCTGCCCCGTACAGGGGGCTAGGTGAGACCCAGTACTTC
CSAAPYRGLGETQYF
>TRBJ2-7|.|TRBV12-3/TRBV12-4|few
TGTGCCAGCAGTTTAGGCCCAGGTACAACCTACGAGCAGTACTTC
CASSLGPGTTYEQYF
>TRBJ1-4|.|TRBV7-9|few
TGTGCCAGCAGCTTCAGTTTAAGGGGTGAAAAACTGTTTTTT
CASSFSLRGEKLFF
>TRBJ2-5|TRBD1|TRBV4-2|few
TGTGCCAGCAGCCAACGACAGGGGCAAGAGACCCAGTACTTC
CASSQRQGQETQYF
>TRBJ2-5|TRBD1|TRBV5-4|few
TGTGCCAGCAGCTTCGGGACAGGGTTAGAGACCCAGTACTTC
CASSFGTGLETQYF
>TRBJ2-1|.|TRBV7-2|.
TGTGCCAGCTTAAGTATGCGAGGCAATGAGCAGTTCTTC
CASLSMRGNEQFF
>TRBJ2-6|.|TRBV7-2|.
TGTGCCAGCAGCTTTGGGAGGGGGGGTCCCTCTGGGGCCAACGTCCTGACTTTC
CASSFGRGGPSGANVLTF
>TRBJ1-4|.|TRBV5-1|few
TGCGCCAGCAGCCGCACAAATAATGAAAAACTGTTTTTT
CASSRTNNEKLFF
>TRBJ1-2|TRBD1|TRBV3-1|.
TGTGCCAGCGGAATAAGCAGCGGGGGACAGGGTTATGGCTACACCTTC
CASGISSGGQGYGYTF
>TRBJ2-7|TRBD2|TRBV4-2|.
TGTGCCAGCAGCCAAGATTACGGGGGGGCCGGCGAGCAGTACTTC
CASSQDYGGAGEQYF
>TRBJ2-7|.|TRBV29-1|many
TGCAGCTTCTCGACCACCGCCTACGAGCAGTACTTC
CSFSTTAYEQYF
>TRBJ2-3|.|TRBV13|few
TGTGCCAGCAGCTTAATTGCCGCCGCTGGGACAGATACGCAGTATTTT
CASSLIAAAGTDTQYF
>TRBJ1-5|.|TRBV6-2/TRBV6-3|.
TGTGCCAGCAGTGACCCTAGGAACAATCAGCCCCAGCATTTT
CASSDPRNNQPQHF
>TRBJ2-5|.|TRBV5-1|.
TGCGCCAGCAGCTTCGGGTCCAGCCGGGGCGAGACCCAGTACTTC
CASSFGSSRGETQYF
>TRBJ1-4|.|TRBV5-1|many
TGCGCCAGCAGCCCGGTCGGGGGGCGCCGGAATGAAAAACTGTTTTTT
CASSPVGGRRNEKLFF
>TRBJ2-3|TRBD2|TRBV11-2|many
TGTGCCAGCAGCCAGACCGTCGTTAGCGGGGGTCGCACAGATACGCAGTATTTT
CASSQTVVSGGRTDTQYF
>TRBJ2-3|TRBD1|TRBV5-1|.
TGCGCCAGCAGCACCAGGACAGGGTCGGCAGATACGCAGTATTTT
CASSTRTGSADTQYF
>TRBJ2-1|.|TRBV9|few
TGTGCCAGCAGCACCCACAATGAGCAGTTCTTC
CASSTHNEQFF
>TRBJ2-1|TRBD2|TRBV7-8|few
TGTGCCAGCAGCTCCCGAGCGGGGCCGAGCTCCTACAATGAGCAGTTCTTC
CASSSRAGPSSYNEQFF
>TRBJ2-6|.|TRBV5-1|few
TGCGCCAGCAGCTCCAGGGTTACTGGGGCCAACGTCCTGACTTTC
CASSSRVTGANVLTF
>TRBJ2-2|.|TRBV29-1|.
TGCAGCGTTGAGCGGGACCGACCTTACACCGGGGAGCTGTTTTTT
CSVERDRPYTGELFF
>TRBJ1-4|.|TRBV7-6|.
TGTGCCAGCAGAACGAAGGAGGGTGAAAAACTGTTTTTT
CASRTKEGEKLFF
>TRBJ2-5|.|TRBV7-2|.
TGTGCCAGCAGCTTAGACAGGGCCCAGGAGACCCAGTACTTC
CASSLDRAQETQYF
>TRBJ1-1|TRBD1|TRBV5-1|many
TGCGCCAGCAGCTACAAACAGGGGGCTGAAGCTTTCTTT
CASSYKQGAEAFF
>TRBJ1-5|.|TRBV2|few
TGTGCCAGCAGAGACACTTACAATCAGCCCCAGCATTTT
CASRDTYNQPQHF
>TRBJ2-3|.|TRBV5-1|.
TGCGCCAGCAGCTTCAGGGGAGTGAGCACAGATACGCAGTATTTT
CASSFRGVSTDTQYF
>TRBJ2-1|TRBD2|TRBV7-9|few
TGTGCCACCCCCTCCCTAGCGGGTCGTTACAATGAGCAGTTCTTC
CATPSLAGRYNEQFF